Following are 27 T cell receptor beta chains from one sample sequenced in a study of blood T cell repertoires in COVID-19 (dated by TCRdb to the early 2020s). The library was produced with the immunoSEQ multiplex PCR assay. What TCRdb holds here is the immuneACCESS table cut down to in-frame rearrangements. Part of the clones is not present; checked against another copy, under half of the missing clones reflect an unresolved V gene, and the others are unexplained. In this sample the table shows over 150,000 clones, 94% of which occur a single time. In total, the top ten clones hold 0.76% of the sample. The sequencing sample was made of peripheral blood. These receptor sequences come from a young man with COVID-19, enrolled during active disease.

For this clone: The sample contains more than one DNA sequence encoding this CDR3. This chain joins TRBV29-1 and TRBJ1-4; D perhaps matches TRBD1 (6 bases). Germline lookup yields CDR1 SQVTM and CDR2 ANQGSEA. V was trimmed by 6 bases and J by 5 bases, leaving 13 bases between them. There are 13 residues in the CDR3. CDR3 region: CSVSRGTNEKLFF. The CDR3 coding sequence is TGCAGCGTCTCAAGGGGGACAAATGAAAAACTGTTTTTT.

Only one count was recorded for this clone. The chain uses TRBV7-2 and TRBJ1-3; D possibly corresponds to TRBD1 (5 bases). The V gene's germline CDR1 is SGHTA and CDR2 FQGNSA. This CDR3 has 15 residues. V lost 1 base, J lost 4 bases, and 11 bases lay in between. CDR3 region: CASSLVPGSGNTIYF. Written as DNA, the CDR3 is TGTGCCAGCAGCTTAGTTCCAGGGTCAGGAAACACCATATATTTT.

CDR3 nucleotide sequence: TGTGCCAGTAGTATGTTAAGGGGAGGCGGCAATCAGCCCCAGCATTTT. It is translated as CASSMLRGGGNQPQHF. This chain connects TRBV19 to TRBJ1-5; D possibly corresponds to TRBD1 (5 bases). Trimming removed 3 bases from V and 2 bases from J, with 14 bases in between. Germline CDR1 reads LNHDA; CDR2 reads SQIVND (reference sequence). This CDR3 has 16 amino acids.

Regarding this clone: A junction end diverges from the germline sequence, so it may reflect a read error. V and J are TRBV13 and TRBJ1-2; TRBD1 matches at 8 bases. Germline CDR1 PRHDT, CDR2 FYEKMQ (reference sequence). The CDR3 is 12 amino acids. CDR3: CASSPRSGQGFF. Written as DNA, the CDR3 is TGTGCCAGCAGCCCCCGGTCCGGACAGGGTTTCTTC.

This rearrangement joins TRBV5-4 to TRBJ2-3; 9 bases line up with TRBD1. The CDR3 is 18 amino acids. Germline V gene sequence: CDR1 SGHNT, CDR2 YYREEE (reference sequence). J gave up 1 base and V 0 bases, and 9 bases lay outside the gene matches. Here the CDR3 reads CASSLVGTGTLGTDTQYF. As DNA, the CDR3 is TGTGCCAGCAGCTTGGTCGGGACAGGGACTTTGGGCACAGATACGCAGTATTTT.

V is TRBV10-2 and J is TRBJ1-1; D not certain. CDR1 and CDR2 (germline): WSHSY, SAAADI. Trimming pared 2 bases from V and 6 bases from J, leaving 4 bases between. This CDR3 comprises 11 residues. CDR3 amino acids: CASSEESEAFF. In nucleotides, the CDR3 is TGCGCCAGCAGTGAGGAGTCTGAAGCTTTCTTT.

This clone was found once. CDR3 DNA: TGTGCCAGCAGCTTAGAGGACAGGTATGAGCAGTTCTTC. This gives the protein CASSLEDRYEQFF. The chain employs TRBV11-3 and TRBJ2-1; 7 positions agree with TRBD1. After removal of 0 bases from V and 8 bases from J, the junction contained 1 base not matched to a gene. The CDR3 totals 13 residues. Germline CDR1 is SGHNT and CDR2 is YENEEA.

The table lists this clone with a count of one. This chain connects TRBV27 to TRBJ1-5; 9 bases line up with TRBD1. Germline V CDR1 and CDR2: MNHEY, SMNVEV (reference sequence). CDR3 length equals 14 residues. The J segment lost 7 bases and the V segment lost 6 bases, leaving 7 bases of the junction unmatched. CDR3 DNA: TGTGCCAGCAGCCCTACAGGGGGCAGACAGCCCCAGCATTTT. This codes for CASSPTGGRQPQHF.

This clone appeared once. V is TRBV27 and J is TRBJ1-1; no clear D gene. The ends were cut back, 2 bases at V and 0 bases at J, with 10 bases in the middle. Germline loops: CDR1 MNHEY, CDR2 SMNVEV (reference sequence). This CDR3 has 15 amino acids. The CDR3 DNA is TGTGCCAGCAGTTTAAAAGGAGGCATGAACACTGAAGCTTTCTTT. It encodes CASSLKGGMNTEAFF.

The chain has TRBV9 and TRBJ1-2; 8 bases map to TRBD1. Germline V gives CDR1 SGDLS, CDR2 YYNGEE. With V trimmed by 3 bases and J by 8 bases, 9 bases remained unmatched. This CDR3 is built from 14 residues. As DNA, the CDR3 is TGTGCCAGCAGCGCACGGGACAGGAATATCGGCTACACCTTC. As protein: CASSARDRNIGYTF.

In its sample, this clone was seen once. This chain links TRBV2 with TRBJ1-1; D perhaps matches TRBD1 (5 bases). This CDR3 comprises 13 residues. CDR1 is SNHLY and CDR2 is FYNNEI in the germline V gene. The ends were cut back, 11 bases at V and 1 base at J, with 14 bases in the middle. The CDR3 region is CAVTQGENTEAFF. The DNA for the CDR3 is TGTGCCGTCACTCAAGGGGAGAACACTGAAGCTTTCTTT.

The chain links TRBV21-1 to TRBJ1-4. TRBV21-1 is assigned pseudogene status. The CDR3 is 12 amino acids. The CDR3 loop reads CASSKAGTYQFF. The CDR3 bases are TGTGCCAGCAGCAAAGCTGGGACTTACCAGTTTTTT.

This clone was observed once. In DNA form, the CDR3 reads TGTGCCAGCAGCTTACAACAGAGCGGCTACACCTTC. It encodes CASSLQQSGYTF. The V call is TRBV7-9, the J call TRBJ1-2, with no clear D. The V gene's germline CDR1 is SEHNR and CDR2 FQNEAQ (reference sequence). This CDR3 comprises 12 residues. V was pared by 2 bases and J by 8 bases, with 9 bases between. The whole variable domain, remainder taken from reference TRBV7-9 and TRBJ1-2, is DTGVSQNPRHKITKRGQNVTFRCDPISEHNRLYWYRQTLGQGPEFLTYFQNEAQLEKSRLLSDRFSAERPKGSFSTLEIQRTEQGDSAMYLCASSLQQSGYTFGSGTRLTVV.

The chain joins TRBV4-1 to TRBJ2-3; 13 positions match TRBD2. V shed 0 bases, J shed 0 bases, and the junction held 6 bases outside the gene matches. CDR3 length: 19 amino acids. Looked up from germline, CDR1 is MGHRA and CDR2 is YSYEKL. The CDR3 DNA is TGCGCCAGCAGCCAAGATCACTGGACTAGCGGGGGAAGCACAGATACGCAGTATTTT. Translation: CASSQDHWTSGGSTDTQYF.

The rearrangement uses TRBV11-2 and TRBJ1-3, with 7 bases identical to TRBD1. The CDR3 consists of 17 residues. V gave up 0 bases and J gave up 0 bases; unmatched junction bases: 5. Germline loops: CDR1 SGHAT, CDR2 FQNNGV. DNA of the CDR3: TGTGCCAGCAGCTTAGATGGACAGGAAAACTCTGGAAACACCATATATTTT. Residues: CASSLDGQENSGNTIYF. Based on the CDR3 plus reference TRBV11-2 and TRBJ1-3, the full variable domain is EAGVAQSPRYKIIEKRQSVAFWCNPISGHATLYWYQQILGQGPKLLIQFQNNGVVDDSQLPKDRFSAERLKGVDSTLKIQPAKLEDSAVYLCASSLDGQENSGNTIYFGEGSWLTVV.

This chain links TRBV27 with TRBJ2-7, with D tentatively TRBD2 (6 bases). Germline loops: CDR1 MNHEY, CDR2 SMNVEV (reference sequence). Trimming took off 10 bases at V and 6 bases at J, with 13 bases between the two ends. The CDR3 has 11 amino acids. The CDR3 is CATGGVTEQYF. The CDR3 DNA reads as TGTGCCACCGGGGGAGTTACCGAGCAGTACTTC.

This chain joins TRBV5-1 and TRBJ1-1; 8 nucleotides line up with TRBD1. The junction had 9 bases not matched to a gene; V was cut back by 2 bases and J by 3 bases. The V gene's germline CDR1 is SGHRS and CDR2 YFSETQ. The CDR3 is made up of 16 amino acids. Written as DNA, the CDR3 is TGCGCCAGCAGCTTTGACCAGGGGGCAGGAGACACTGAAGCTTTCTTT. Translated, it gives CASSFDQGAGDTEAFF.

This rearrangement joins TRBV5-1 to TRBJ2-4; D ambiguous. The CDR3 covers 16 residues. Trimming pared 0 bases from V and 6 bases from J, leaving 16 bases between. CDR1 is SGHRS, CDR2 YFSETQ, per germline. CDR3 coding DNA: TGCGCCAGCAGCTTGGATATAGGTTTAGGCGGAAACATTCAGTACTTC. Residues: CASSLDIGLGGNIQYF.

The CDR3 coding sequence is TGCAGCGGGGGACAGAGTAATGAAAAACTGTTTTTT. Protein product: CSGGQSNEKLFF. The V and J genes are TRBV29-1 and TRBJ1-4; 7 bases fit TRBD1. The germline V gene encodes CDR1 SQVTM and CDR2 ANQGSEA. V dropped 7 bases and J dropped 4; count of bases not matched to a gene: 3. The CDR3 totals 12 residues.

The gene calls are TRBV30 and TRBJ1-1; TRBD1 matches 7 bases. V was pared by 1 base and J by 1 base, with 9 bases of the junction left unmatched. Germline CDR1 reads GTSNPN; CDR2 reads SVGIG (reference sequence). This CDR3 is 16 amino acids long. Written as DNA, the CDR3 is TGTGCCTGGAGTGACGGAAAGGGGGCACAGAACACTGAAGCTTTCTTT. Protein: CAWSDGKGAQNTEAFF.

The DNA for the CDR3 is TGCGCCAGCAGTCAATCGTGGGGCCCGGTCCAGTACCAAGAGACCCAGTACTTC. This translates into CASSQSWGPVQYQETQYF. The gene calls are TRBV23-1 and TRBJ2-5, with D maybe TRBD1 (5 bases). TRBV23-1 is an ORF; its function is uncertain. The V end lost 0 bases, the J end lost 0 bases, and 17 bases lay between the germline ends. The CDR3 is 18 residues long.

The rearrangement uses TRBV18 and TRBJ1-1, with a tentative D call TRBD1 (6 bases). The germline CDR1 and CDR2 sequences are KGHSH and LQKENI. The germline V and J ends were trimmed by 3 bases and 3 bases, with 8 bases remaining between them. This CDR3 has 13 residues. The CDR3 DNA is TGTGCCAGCTCACCGCCAGGGGACACTGAAGCTTTCTTT. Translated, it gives CASSPPGDTEAFF. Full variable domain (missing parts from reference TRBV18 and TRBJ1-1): NAGVMQNPRHLVRRRGQEARLRCSPMKGHSHVYWYRQLPEEGLKFMVYLQKENIIDESGMPKERFSAEFPKEGPSILRIQQVVRGDSAAYFCASSPPGDTEAFFGQGTRLTVV.

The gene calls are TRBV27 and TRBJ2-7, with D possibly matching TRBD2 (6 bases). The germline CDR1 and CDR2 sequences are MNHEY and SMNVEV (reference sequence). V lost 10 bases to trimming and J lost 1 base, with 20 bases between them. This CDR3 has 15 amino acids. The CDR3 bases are TGTGCCACCAAACTTGGGGGGAGGTATTCCTACGAGCAGTACTTC. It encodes CATKLGGRYSYEQYF.

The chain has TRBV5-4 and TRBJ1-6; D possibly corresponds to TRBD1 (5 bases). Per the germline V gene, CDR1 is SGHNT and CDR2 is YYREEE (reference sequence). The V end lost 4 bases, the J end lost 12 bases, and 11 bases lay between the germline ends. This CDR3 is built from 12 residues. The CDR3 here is CASSTRDLPLHF. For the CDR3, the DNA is TGTGCCAGCAGCACACGGGACTTACCCCTCCACTTT. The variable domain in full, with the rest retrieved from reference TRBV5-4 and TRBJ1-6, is ETGVTQSPTHLIKTRGQQVTLRCSSQSGHNTVSWYQQALGQGPQFIFQYYREEENGRGNFPPRFSGLQFPNYSSELNVNALELDDSALYLCASSTRDLPLHFGNGTRLTVT.

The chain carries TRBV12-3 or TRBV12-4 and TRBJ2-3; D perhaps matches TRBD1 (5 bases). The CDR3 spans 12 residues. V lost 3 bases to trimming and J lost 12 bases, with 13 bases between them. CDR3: CASSFGAGPQYF. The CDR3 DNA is TGTGCCAGCAGTTTTGGGGCAGGGCCACAGTATTTT.

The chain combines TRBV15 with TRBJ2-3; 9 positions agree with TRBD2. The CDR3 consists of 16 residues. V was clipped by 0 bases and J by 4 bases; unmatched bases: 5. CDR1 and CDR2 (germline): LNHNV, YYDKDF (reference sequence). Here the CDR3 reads CATSRELAGRADTQYF. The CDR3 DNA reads TGTGCCACCAGCAGAGAGCTAGCGGGGCGTGCAGATACGCAGTATTTT.

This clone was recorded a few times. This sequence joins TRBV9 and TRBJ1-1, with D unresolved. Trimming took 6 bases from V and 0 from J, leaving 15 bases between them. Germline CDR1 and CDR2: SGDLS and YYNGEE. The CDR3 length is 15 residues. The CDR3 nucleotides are TGTGCCAGCACCCCTGGAGAGGGATTGAACACTGAAGCTTTCTTT. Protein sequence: CASTPGEGLNTEAFF.